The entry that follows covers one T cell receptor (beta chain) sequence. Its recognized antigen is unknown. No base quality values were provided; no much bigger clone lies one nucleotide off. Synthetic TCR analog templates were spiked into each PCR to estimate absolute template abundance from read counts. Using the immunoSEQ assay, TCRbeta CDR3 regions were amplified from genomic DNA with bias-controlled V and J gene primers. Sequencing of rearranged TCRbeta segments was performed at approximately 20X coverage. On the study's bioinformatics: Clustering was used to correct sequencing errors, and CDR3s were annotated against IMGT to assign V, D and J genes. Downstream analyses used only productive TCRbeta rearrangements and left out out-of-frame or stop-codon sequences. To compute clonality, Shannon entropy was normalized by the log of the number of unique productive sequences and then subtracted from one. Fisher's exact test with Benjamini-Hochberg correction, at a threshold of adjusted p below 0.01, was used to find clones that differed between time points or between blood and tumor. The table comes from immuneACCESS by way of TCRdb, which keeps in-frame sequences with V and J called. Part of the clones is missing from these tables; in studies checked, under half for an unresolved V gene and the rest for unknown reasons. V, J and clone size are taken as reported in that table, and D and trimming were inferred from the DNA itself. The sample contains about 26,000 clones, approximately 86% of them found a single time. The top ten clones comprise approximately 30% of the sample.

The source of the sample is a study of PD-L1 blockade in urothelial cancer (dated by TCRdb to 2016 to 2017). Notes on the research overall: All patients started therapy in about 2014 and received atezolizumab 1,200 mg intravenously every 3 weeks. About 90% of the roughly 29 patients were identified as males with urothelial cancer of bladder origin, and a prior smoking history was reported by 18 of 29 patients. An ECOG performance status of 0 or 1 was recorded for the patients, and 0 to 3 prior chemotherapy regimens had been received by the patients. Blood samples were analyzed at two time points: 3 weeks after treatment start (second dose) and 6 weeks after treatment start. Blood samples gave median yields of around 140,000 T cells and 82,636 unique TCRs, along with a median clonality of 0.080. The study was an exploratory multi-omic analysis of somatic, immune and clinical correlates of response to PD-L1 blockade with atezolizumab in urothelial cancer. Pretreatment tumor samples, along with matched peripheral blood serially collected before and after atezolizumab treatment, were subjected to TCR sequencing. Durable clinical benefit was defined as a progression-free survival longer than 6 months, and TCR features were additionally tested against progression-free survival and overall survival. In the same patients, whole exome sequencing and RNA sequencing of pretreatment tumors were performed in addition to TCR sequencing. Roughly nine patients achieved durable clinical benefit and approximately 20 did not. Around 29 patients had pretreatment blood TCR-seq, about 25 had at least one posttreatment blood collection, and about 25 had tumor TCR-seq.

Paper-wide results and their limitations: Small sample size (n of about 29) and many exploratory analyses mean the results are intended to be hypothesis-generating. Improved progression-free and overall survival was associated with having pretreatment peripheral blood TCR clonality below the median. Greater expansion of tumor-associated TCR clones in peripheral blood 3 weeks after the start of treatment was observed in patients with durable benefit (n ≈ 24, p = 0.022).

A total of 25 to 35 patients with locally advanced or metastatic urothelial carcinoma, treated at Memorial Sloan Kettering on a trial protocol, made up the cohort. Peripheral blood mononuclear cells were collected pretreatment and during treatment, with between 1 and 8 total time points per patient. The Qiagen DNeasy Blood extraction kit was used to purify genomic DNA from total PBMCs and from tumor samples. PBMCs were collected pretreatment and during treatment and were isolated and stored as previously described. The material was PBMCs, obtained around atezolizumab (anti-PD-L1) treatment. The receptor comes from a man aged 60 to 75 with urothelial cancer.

The bases are TGTGCCAGCAGCCAGAGCGGGGGGCCGTACAATGAGCAGTTCTTC. The encoded protein is CASSQSGGPYNEQFF. This chain is built from TRBV7-3 and TRBJ2-1; 9 of the junction bases match TRBD2. The CDR3 holds 15 amino acids from the cysteine to the phenylalanine. The only DNA kept is the CDR3, 45 bases in frame from the first base. V has 5 bases trimmed and J has 4 bases trimmed; junction bases matching no gene number 6. Looking up the germline V gene yields CDR1 SGHTA and CDR2 FQGTGA.